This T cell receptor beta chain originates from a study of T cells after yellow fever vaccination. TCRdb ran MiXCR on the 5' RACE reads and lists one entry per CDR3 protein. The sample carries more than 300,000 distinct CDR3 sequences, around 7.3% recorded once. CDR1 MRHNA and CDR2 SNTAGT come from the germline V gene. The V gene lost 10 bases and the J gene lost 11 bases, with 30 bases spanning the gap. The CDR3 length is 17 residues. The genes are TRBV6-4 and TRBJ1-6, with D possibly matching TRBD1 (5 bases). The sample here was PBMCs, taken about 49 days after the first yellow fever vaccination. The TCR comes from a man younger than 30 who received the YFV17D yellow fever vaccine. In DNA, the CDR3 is TGTGCCACTCCGACGGGGGACCAAGCCCTGGCGGGTGCACCCCTCCACTTT. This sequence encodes CATPTGDQALAGAPLHF.